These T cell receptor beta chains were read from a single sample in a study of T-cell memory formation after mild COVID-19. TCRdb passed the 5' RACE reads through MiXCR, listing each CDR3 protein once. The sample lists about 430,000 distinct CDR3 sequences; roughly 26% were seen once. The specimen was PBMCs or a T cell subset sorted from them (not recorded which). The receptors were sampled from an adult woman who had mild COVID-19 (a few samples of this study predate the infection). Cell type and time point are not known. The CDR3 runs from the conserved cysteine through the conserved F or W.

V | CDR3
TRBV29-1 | CSVEDGDYLRAGELFF
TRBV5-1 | CASSFGSGSYEQYF
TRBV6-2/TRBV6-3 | CASSPLGLPYEQYF
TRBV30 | CAWSGKGTGSAPQHF
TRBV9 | CASSPRQGWLSGTEAFF
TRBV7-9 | CASSLSLSDFLEVAQHF
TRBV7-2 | CASSTAGTEGYTF
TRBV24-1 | CATSDYSAGATDTQYF
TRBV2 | CASSPQGLNTEAFF
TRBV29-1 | CSSGGGNLGGDTQYF
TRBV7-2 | CASSRSQYF
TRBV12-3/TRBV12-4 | CASSPVSGSLNEQFF
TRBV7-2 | CASSLVASGGLAAGELFF
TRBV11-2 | CASSTHLGTGELFF
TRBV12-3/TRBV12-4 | CASTSWLQETQYF
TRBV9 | CASSVAGITGELFF
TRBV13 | CASSLPAVRLKAFF
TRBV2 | CASSERLAGAHYNEQFF
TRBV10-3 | CAAGAENYGYTF
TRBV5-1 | CASSNPVGSYNEQFF
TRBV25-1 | CASSEIDRYYNEQFF
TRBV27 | CASSTGTGVNEQYF
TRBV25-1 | CASSESGWGEQYF
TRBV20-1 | CSARDHPAGGQEQFF
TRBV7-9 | CASSLGAGGFPYEQYF
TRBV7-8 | CASSPRPGTTNYGYTF
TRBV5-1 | CASSLWGEGEQYF
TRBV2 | CASGGQGDYEQYF
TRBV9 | CASSPSTAFLVYEQYF
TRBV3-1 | CASSQRSRRRGYNEQFF
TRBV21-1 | CASSGVSGELFF
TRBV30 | CAWSVPGRAGGYTF
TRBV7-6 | CASRLSGTGKGEAFF
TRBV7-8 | CASSFLGGVGEKLFF
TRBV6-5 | CASTKTGGYGYTF
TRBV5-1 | CASSSGLAGGLAGELFF
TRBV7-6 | CASSLTARGSYEQYF
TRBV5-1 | CASSSGLNYEQYF
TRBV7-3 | CASSLMGSGARNEQFF
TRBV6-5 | CASSYYRKNTEAFF
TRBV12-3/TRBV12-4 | CASSPSRQGHTGELFF
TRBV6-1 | CASSARVVVNQPQHF
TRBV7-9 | CASSLIARTDEQFF
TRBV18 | CATFSPGVSSEQYF
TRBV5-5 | CASSLGQGFDEQYF
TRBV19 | CATLDPGISNTEAFF
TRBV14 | CASSPKRSEQYF
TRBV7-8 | CASSLAKGGSNSEAFF
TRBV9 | CASSPRDSYNEQFF
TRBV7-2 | CASSQGLLSDTQYF
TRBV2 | CASHFQAPGAVRAFF
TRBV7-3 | CASSSRRTVQFF
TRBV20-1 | CSAAIRGGNSPLHF
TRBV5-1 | CASSLILAGPTDTQYF